The TCR beta chain under discussion was sequenced for a study of CXCR3-negative and CXCR3-positive naive CD8 T cells. Whole-study context: Every library held about 1.5 +/- 0.3 million TRB reads, and the total came to around 130 million.

The V gene's germline CDR1 is MDHEN and CDR2 SYDVKM. CDR3 size: 15 residues. With UMI labels, 5' RACE was used to prepare the TRB cDNA libraries. TCRdb re-analyzed the 5' RACE reads; it lists each CDR3 protein once, without DNA. The ten most abundant clones cover less than 0.4% of a sample with approximately 100,000 distinct CDR3 sequences. Triplicate approximately 300,000-cell sorts were made of each CD8+ T cell subset. Phenotypically, naive CD8+ T cells corresponded to CD45RO-CCR7+CD27+CD95-. About this clonotype: Antigen unknown.

Notes on the study in general: Compared with CXCR3-negative naive cells, CXCR3-positive naive cells showed more hydrophobic TRB CDR3s. Similar TRBV-TRBJ usage was seen in naive cells (both CXCR3-negative and CXCR3-positive), but memory cells differed.

Sequencing was carried out using naive CXCR3+ CD8+ T cells from blood. The subset was: CD45RO-CCR7+CD27+CD95- naive CD8+ T cells expressing CXCR3 (TNR3+). The V call is TRBV28, the J call TRBJ2-2; the TCRdb D gene call, TRBD1, has no DNA to confirm it. The receptor was derived from a human donor in good health. Some clones in this sample may be carry-over from other donors' samples. The CDR3 region is CASSLAGDNTGELFF.